This T cell receptor (beta chain) was recorded in a study of sequential checkpoint blockade in melanoma (dated by TCRdb to between 2017 and 2020). About the investigation overall: In a 1:1 randomization, patients received either first-line nivolumab then ipilimumab (arm A) or ipilimumab then nivolumab (arm B). Maintenance nivolumab was given following each of the two trial sequences.

The treatment or condition label of this sample denotes: randomized to nivolumab then ipilimumab (arm A) or the reverse (arm B). Prior DNA-damaging chemotherapy had not been received by any trial patient. Live CD3+CD8+ cells negative for CD19 and CD56 were sorted from thawed PBMCs on a FACS Aria II flow cytometer. Samples were obtained from patients with melanoma enrolled in CheckMate 064, a randomized, open-label phase II trial of sequential checkpoint blockade. Peripheral blood mononuclear cells were obtained through leukapheresis, purified using Ficoll-Paque, and frozen in human serum containing around 9.6% DMSO. Immediately after sorting, the purity of sorted blood CD3+CD8+ cells was verified to be >98%, after which DNA was extracted. The immunoSEQ Assay was used to immunosequence TCRbeta CDR3 regions from genomic DNA. Genomic DNA was amplified by bias-controlled multiplex PCR before high-throughput sequencing. The study's processing was this. To quantify the absolute abundance of each unique TCRbeta CDR3 region, the sequences were collapsed and filtered. Clonality was defined as 1 minus Pielou's evenness and was calculated using productive rearrangements only. Clones with significantly greater frequencies in on-treatment versus baseline samples were identified using a previously published method. TCRdb's version of the immuneACCESS table is confined to in-frame rearrangements and falls short of the full clone set. An unresolved V gene accounts for under half of the shortfall where checked; the remainder is of unknown origin. The V and J calls and clone size are taken from that table; D and trimming were inferred from the DNA. The table for this sample lists about 5,300 clones; about 60% of them were counted only once. Around 44% of the sample is in the top ten clones.

There are 15 amino acids in the CDR3, from cysteine to phenylalanine inclusive. Just the 45-base CDR3 DNA is kept, in frame starting at base 1. V trim: 5 bases; J trim: 3 bases; unmatched bases: 7. CDR1 is given as MNHEY and CDR2 as SVGAGI, both from the germline V gene. General study outcomes and caveats: The model for predicting response that combines TCR metrics with mutation burden needs to be validated in larger, independent patient cohorts.

To note about this clone: The specificity of this receptor is unknown. No base quality values were provided; no much bigger clone lies one nucleotide off.

The input for sequencing was CD8+ T cells sorted from blood (inferred from file names), taken from a patient given nivolumab and ipilimumab in sequence. The rearranged segments are TRBV6-5 and TRBJ2-7, with TRBD1 identical over 10 junction bases. The clonotype comes from a human donor with melanoma. CDR3 loop: CASSTLGTGDYEQYF. The DNA sequence is given as TGTGCCAGCAGTACCCTTGGGACAGGGGACTACGAGCAGTACTTC.